This is a list of T cell receptor beta chains from one sample in a study of blood T cell repertoires in COVID-19. The protocol was immunoSEQ multiplex PCR, while the TCRdb copy is restricted to in-frame clones and leaves out a portion. The sample includes some 220,000 clones, approximately 82% of them seen just once. Sample: peripheral blood. The source of these receptors is a man aged 50 or older with active or convalescent COVID-19. Each CDR3 is given with its conserved first and last residue. The D gene is left open where the match is weak. Clone size is shown for a subset of rows, as once, few, many or a class of expanded clone.

J	size	V	D	CDR3	DNA
TRBJ2-1	.	TRBV18	.	CASSRGYLYNEQFF	TGTGCCAGCTCACGAGGTTACTTATACAATGAGCAGTTCTTC
TRBJ2-3	.	TRBV7-3	TRBD2	CASSLNPHLRTSGNLWGTDTQYF	TGTGCCAGCAGCTTAAACCCCCATCTGAGGACTAGCGGGAACCTGTGGGGCACAGATACGCAGTATTTT
TRBJ1-4	.	TRBV6-5	.	CASSYETNNEKLFF	TGTGCCAGCAGTTACGAGACAAATAATGAAAAACTGTTTTTT
TRBJ2-1	.	TRBV21-1	.	CASSSPPGLAGMTHLNEQFF	TGTGCCAGCAGCAGCCCACCGGGACTAGCGGGGATGACCCACCTCAATGAGCAGTTCTTC
TRBJ2-1	.	TRBV7-3	.	CASSLIDGSLDEQFF	TGTGCCAGCAGCTTAATTGACGGGAGCCTGGATGAGCAGTTCTTC
TRBJ1-5	once	TRBV19	.	CASSIRGRASNQPQHF	TGTGCCAGTAGTATAAGAGGCAGGGCTAGCAATCAGCCCCAGCATTTT
TRBJ2-2	.	TRBV23-1	TRBD1	CASPLIDRVGGNTGELFF	TGCGCCAGCCCTTTAATCGACAGGGTGGGTGGGAACACCGGGGAGCTGTTTTTT
TRBJ1-6	.	TRBV9	TRBD1	CASSAGQGFPYNSPLHF	TGTGCCAGCAGCGCGGGACAGGGGTTCCCTTATAATTCACCCCTCCACTTT
TRBJ2-3	.	TRBV5-1	.	CASSWTPRRLPDTQYF	TGCGCCAGCAGCTGGACACCCCGTCGTCTGCCAGATACGCAGTATTTT
TRBJ1-1	.	TRBV5-1	TRBD1	CASSGAQGALKKDTEAFF	TGCGCCAGCAGCGGTGCCCAGGGGGCGCTCAAGAAGGACACTGAAGCTTTCTTT
TRBJ1-1	.	TRBV5-1	TRBD1	CASSPTGQGTEAFF	TGCGCCAGCAGCCCAACAGGACAGGGAACTGAAGCTTTCTTT
TRBJ2-1	.	TRBV3-1/TRBV3-2	.	CASSQDRGESQQFF	TGTGCCAGCAGCCAAGATAGGGGCGAATCTCAGCAGTTCTTC
TRBJ2-3	once	TRBV18	.	CASSPRAGSTDTQYF	TGTGCCAGCTCACCTAGAGCGGGTAGCACAGATACGCAGTATTTT
TRBJ1-2	.	TRBV4-1	TRBD1	CASSQGGQGARGYTF	TGCGCCAGCAGCCAAGGCGGACAGGGGGCGAGGGGCTACACCTTC
TRBJ1-2	.	TRBV29-1	.	CSVQDNGYTF	TGCAGCGTGCAGGATAATGGCTACACCTTC
TRBJ2-1	.	TRBV11-2	TRBD2	CASSLDLLAGYNEQFF	TGTGCCAGCAGCTTAGATCTACTAGCGGGGTACAATGAGCAGTTCTTC
TRBJ1-2	few	TRBV4-3	.	CASTPQQSPLYGYTF	TGCGCCAGCACACCCCAACAGTCGCCTTTATATGGCTACACCTTC
TRBJ1-4	.	TRBV2	TRBD1	CASSSPGTDEKLFF	TGTGCCAGCAGTAGTCCCGGGACAGATGAAAAACTGTTTTTT
TRBJ2-1	.	TRBV30	TRBD2	CAWDPGLAGSYNEQFF	TGTGCCTGGGATCCCGGACTAGCGGGGTCCTACAATGAGCAGTTCTTC
TRBJ1-1	few	TRBV9	TRBD1	CASSGNRGAGTEAFF	TGTGCCAGCAGCGGAAACAGGGGGGCCGGGACTGAAGCTTTCTTT
TRBJ1-2	.	TRBV5-6	.	CASSLVMSANYGYTF	TGTGCCAGCAGCTTGGTAATGTCAGCTAACTATGGCTACACCTTC
TRBJ2-7	.	TRBV6-5	.	CASTKGLSYEQYF	TGTGCCAGCACTAAGGGGCTGTCCTACGAGCAGTACTTC
TRBJ2-7	.	TRBV9	TRBD1	CASSRTGHHRYEQYF	TGTGCCAGCAGCCGGACAGGGCATCACCGCTACGAGCAGTACTTC
TRBJ1-2	.	TRBV28	.	CASSLLGGGLNYGYTF	TGTGCCAGCAGTTTATTAGGGGGTGGGTTGAACTATGGCTACACCTTC
TRBJ1-2	.	TRBV6-5	.	CASADQGYGYTF	TGTGCCAGCGCCGACCAGGGGTATGGCTACACCTTC
TRBJ1-1	.	TRBV7-2	.	CASSSDRYTEAFF	TGTGCCAGCAGCTCCGACAGATACACTGAAGCTTTCTTT
TRBJ1-1	.	TRBV6-5	TRBD1	CASSYSGQGDTEAFF	TGTGCCAGCAGTTACTCGGGACAGGGCGACACTGAAGCTTTCTTT
TRBJ2-1	.	TRBV6-5	TRBD2	CASRAGLAGHEQFF	TGTGCCAGCAGAGCGGGACTAGCGGGACATGAGCAGTTCTTC
TRBJ1-1	.	TRBV19	TRBD1	CASNPTTGSGEAFF	TGTGCCAGTAACCCAACGACAGGGTCGGGTGAAGCTTTCTTT
TRBJ1-6	.	TRBV9	.	CASSVDPGGSDSPLHF	TGTGCCAGCAGCGTAGACCCGGGCGGGTCTGATTCACCCCTCCACTTT
TRBJ2-2	.	TRBV5-4	TRBD1	CASSPGTGGNTGELFF	TGTGCCAGCAGCCCCGGGACAGGGGGCAACACCGGGGAGCTGTTTTTT
TRBJ2-3	.	TRBV28	TRBD1	CASSQGQTSTDTQYF	TGTGCCAGCAGCCAGGGACAGACTAGCACAGATACGCAGTATTTT
TRBJ1-5	.	TRBV20-1	.	CSASVRDQPQHF	TGCAGTGCTAGTGTCCGGGATCAGCCCCAGCATTTT
TRBJ2-7	.	TRBV2	.	CASSVWPITYEQYF	TGTGCCAGCAGTGTGTGGCCGATTACCTACGAGCAGTACTTC
TRBJ1-6	.	TRBV6-1	.	CASSERQPYLNSPLHF	TGTGCCAGCAGTGAGAGGCAGCCCTATTTGAATTCACCCCTCCACTTT
TRBJ1-1	.	TRBV11-1	.	CASSLEGHMNTEAFF	TGTGCCAGCAGCTTAGAGGGGCACATGAACACTGAAGCTTTCTTT
TRBJ2-2	.	TRBV5-1	.	CASSLEGLANTGELFF	TGCGCCAGCAGCTTGGAGGGACTGGCCAACACCGGGGAGCTGTTTTTT
TRBJ2-3	.	TRBV4-3	.	CASSRLLGALTDTQYF	TGCGCCAGCAGCCGCTTACTTGGGGCCCTCACAGATACGCAGTATTTT
TRBJ1-2	.	TRBV6-6	.	CASSPVGGGGYGYTF	TGTGCCAGCAGCCCAGTAGGGGGGGGCGGCTATGGCTACACCTTC
TRBJ2-1	.	TRBV10-3	TRBD2	CAITAGDNEQFF	TGTGCCATCACTGCGGGGGACAATGAGCAGTTCTTC
TRBJ2-2	.	TRBV7-8	TRBD1	CASSFYGTGGGELFF	TGTGCCAGCAGCTTCTACGGGACAGGAGGCGGGGAGCTGTTTTTT
TRBJ1-2	few	TRBV28	.	CASSLTGHLYGYTF	TGTGCCAGCAGTTTAACAGGACACCTCTATGGCTACACCTTC
TRBJ2-3	.	TRBV6-6	.	CASSPVPTDTQYF	TGTGCCAGCAGCCCAGTACCCACAGATACGCAGTATTTT
TRBJ2-3	.	TRBV2	TRBD2	CASRASGDTQYF	TGTGCCAGCAGAGCTAGCGGAGATACGCAGTATTTT
TRBJ1-1	once	TRBV27	TRBD1	CASSPGQGANTEAFF	TGTGCCAGCAGTCCCGGACAGGGGGCGAACACTGAAGCTTTCTTT
TRBJ2-2	.	TRBV4-1	TRBD2	CASSQPTGGVNTGELFF	TGCGCCAGCAGCCAACCTACCGGGGGGGTGAACACCGGGGAGCTGTTTTTT
TRBJ2-5	once	TRBV7-2	.	CASSIGVETQYF	TGTGCCAGCAGCATAGGAGTTGAGACCCAGTACTTC
TRBJ2-1	.	TRBV2	TRBD2	CASKMQGGYNEQFF	TGTGCCAGCAAGATGCAGGGAGGGTACAATGAGCAGTTCTTC
TRBJ1-2	.	TRBV6-2/TRBV6-3	TRBD1	CASSTTGGVPYGYTF	TGTGCCAGCAGTACCACAGGGGGCGTACCCTATGGCTACACCTTC
TRBJ2-3	once	TRBV6-1	TRBD2	CASSEVLASGSGTDTQYF	TGTGCCAGCAGTGAAGTTTTGGCTAGCGGGAGCGGCACAGATACGCAGTATTTT
TRBJ2-2	.	TRBV4-2	.	CASSQDRGGSGELFF	TGTGCCAGCAGCCAAGATAGGGGGGGCAGCGGGGAGCTGTTTTTT
TRBJ2-1	.	TRBV11-3	TRBD2	CASSPKRAGGIYNEQFF	TGTGCCAGCAGCCCCAAGCGAGCGGGAGGGATTTACAATGAGCAGTTCTTC